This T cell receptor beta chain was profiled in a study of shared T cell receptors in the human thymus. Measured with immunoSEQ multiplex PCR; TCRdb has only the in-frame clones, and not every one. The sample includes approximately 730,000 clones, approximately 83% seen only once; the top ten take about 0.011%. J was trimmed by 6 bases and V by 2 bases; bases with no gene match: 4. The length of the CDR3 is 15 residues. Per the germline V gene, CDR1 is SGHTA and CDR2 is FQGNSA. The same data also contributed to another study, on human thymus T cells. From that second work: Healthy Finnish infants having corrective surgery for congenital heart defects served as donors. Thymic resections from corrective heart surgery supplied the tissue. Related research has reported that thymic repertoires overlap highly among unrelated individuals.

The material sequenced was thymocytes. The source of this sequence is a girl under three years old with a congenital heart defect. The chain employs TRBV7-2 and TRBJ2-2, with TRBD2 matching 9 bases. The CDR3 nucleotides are TGTGCCAGCAGCTTATTTGGGACTAGCCCCGGGGAGCTGTTTTTT. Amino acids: CASSLFGTSPGELFF.